This T cell receptor (beta chain) was found in a study of T cells in Graves' hyperthyroidism and ophthalmopathy. Exclusion followed for patients with uncontrolled infection, other autoimmune disease, pregnancy or lactation. Researchers took RNA transcripts and amplified the TCR beta CDR3 regions from them. Carried out on the TCR CDR3, a first-round RT-PCR used the HTBI primer set. From the multiplex PCR reads, TCRdb called clonotypes with MiXCR, one entry per CDR3 protein. The data hold 390,000 or so distinct CDR3 sequences, with approximately 14% observed a single time. The CDR3 runs to 13 residues. Germline CDR1 SGHRS, CDR2 YFSETQ. The ends were cut back, 2 bases at V and 7 bases at J, with 10 bases in the middle.

The sequence was collected from a man aged 18 to 30 with Graves' ophthalmopathy. The chain couples TRBV5-1 to TRBJ2-1; D remains ambiguous. The sequencing input was blood. Written as DNA, the CDR3 is TGCGCCAGCAGCTTTATTGGTGGGAATGAGCAGTTCTTC. It is translated as CASSFIGGNEQFF.